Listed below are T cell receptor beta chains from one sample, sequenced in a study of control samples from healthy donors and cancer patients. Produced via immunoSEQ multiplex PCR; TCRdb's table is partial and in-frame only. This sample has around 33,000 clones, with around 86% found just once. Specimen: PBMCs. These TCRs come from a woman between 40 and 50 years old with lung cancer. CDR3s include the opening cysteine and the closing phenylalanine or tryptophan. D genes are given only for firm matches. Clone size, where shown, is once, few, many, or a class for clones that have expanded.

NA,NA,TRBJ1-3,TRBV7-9,CASSLALGSSGNTIYF,TGTGCCAGCAGCTTAGCGCTTGGGAGCTCTGGAAACACCATATATTTT
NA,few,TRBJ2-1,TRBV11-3,CASSLVWGAKDEQFF,TGTGCCAGCAGCTTAGTGTGGGGGGCCAAGGATGAGCAGTTCTTC
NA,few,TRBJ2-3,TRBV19,CASSPGPSTDTQYF,TGTGCCAGTAGTCCAGGGCCTAGCACAGATACGCAGTATTTT
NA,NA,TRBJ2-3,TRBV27,CASRTTRQADTQYF,TGTGCCAGCAGGACAACTAGACAGGCAGATACGCAGTATTTT
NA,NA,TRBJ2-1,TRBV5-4,CASSPGRASSYNEQFF,TGTGCCAGCAGCCCCGGACGGGCTAGCTCCTACAATGAGCAGTTCTTC
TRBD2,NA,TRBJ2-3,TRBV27,CASSSGLAGEITDTQYF,TGTGCCAGCAGTTCGGGACTAGCGGGGGAGATCACAGATACGCAGTATTTT
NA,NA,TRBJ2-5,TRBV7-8,CASSSLTSSETQYF,TGTGCCAGCAGCTCGCTCACTAGCTCCGAGACCCAGTACTTC
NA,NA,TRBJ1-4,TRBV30,CAWSDLRGLPTNEKLFF,TGTGCCTGGAGTGACTTGAGGGGCCTTCCAACTAATGAAAAACTGTTTTTT
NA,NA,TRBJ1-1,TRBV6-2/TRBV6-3,CASSYLFDRAFF,TGTGCCAGCAGTTACCTATTCGACAGGGCTTTCTTT
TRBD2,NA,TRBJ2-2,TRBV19,CASSIAVSSGGHTGELFF,TGTGCCAGTAGTATAGCCGTTTCTAGCGGGGGGCACACCGGGGAGCTGTTTTTT
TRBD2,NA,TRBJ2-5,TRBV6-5,CASSSLAGGRETQYF,TGTGCCAGCAGTTCTCTAGCGGGGGGGCGGGAGACCCAGTACTTC
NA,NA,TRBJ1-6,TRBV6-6,CASSRRSYNSPLHF,TGTGCCAGCAGCAGGCGCTCCTATAATTCACCCCTCCACTTT
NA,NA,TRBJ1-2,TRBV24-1,CATSDLSTGYTF,TGTGCCACCAGTGATTTGTCAACCGGCTACACCTTC
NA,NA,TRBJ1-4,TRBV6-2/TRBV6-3,CASSYSEREKLFF,TGTGCCAGCAGTTACTCGGAGCGTGAAAAACTGTTTTTT
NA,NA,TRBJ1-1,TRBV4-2,CASSQDQGGTEAFF,TGTGCCAGCAGCCAAGATCAGGGAGGCACTGAAGCTTTCTTT
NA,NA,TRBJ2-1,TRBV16,CASSLHNEQFF,TGTGCCAGCAGCCTTCACAATGAGCAGTTCTTC
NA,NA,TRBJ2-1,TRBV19,CASSPRGQSGGSYNEQFF,TGTGCCAGTAGCCCCCGGGGCCAGTCCGGAGGTTCCTACAATGAGCAGTTCTTC
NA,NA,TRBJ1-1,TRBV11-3,CASSFGITEAFF,TGTGCCAGCAGCTTTGGAATCACTGAAGCTTTCTTT
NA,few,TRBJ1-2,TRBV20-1,CSALYRDGYTF,TGCAGTGCCCTCTATAGGGATGGCTACACCTTC
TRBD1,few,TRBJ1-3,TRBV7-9,CASSLEMGQGSGNTIYF,TGTGCCAGCAGCTTAGAAATGGGACAGGGATCTGGAAACACCATATATTTT
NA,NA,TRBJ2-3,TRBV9,CASSPDLTDTQYF,TGTGCCAGCAGCCCGGACCTCACAGATACGCAGTATTTT
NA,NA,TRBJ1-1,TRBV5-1,CASSLGTSPGEAFF,TGCGCCAGCAGCTTGGGGACTTCCCCCGGTGAAGCTTTCTTT
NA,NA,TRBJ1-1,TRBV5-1,CASSFQVGAEAFF,TGCGCCAGCAGCTTTCAGGTTGGCGCTGAAGCTTTCTTT
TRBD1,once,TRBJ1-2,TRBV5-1,CASSLGRGQGYTF,TGCGCCAGCAGCTTGGGCAGGGGGCAAGGCTACACCTTC
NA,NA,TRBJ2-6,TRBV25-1,CASSGIGFSGANVLTF,TGTGCCAGCAGTGGGATAGGCTTCTCTGGGGCCAACGTCCTGACTTTC
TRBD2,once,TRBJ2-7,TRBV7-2,CASSLGASSGGSYEQYF,TGTGCCAGCAGTCTCGGGGCCTCTAGCGGGGGGTCCTACGAGCAGTACTTC
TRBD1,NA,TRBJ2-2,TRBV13,CASSSRDRPNTGELFF,TGTGCCAGCAGCTCCAGGGACAGACCGAACACCGGGGAGCTGTTTTTT
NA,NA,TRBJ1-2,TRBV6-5,CASSSPGGHYGYTF,TGTGCCAGCAGTTCCCCGGGGGGGCACTATGGCTACACCTTC
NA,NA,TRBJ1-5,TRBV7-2,CASSLVAGVEGQPQHF,TGTGCCAGCAGCTTAGTGGCAGGGGTGGAGGGTCAGCCCCAGCATTTT
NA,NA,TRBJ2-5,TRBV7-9,CASSFGGVGETQYF,TGTGCCAGCAGTTTCGGTGGTGTCGGGGAGACCCAGTACTTC
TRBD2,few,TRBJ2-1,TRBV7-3,CASRQSGEYNEQFF,TGTGCCAGCAGGCAAAGCGGGGAGTACAATGAGCAGTTCTTC
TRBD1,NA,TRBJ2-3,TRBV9,CASSTHRGQGTDTQYF,TGTGCCAGCAGCACGCACAGGGGGCAAGGCACAGATACGCAGTATTTT
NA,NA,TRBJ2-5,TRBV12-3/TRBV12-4,CASTLLGLGTQYF,TGTGCCAGCACCTTACTGGGGCTAGGGACCCAGTACTTC
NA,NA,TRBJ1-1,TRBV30,CAWSRVNTEAFF,TGTGCCTGGAGTAGAGTGAACACTGAAGCTTTCTTT
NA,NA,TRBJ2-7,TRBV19,CASSIFLGYEQYF,TGTGCCAGTAGTATCTTTTTGGGCTACGAGCAGTACTTC
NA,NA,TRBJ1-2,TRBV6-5,CASSPRDSNYGYTF,TGTGCCAGCAGTCCCAGGGACTCAAACTATGGCTACACCTTC
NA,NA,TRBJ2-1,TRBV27,CASTGLGALNEQFF,TGTGCCAGCACCGGACTGGGGGCCCTCAATGAGCAGTTCTTC
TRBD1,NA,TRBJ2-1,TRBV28,CASQGGTGDFNEQFF,TGTGCCAGCCAAGGGGGGACAGGTGATTTCAATGAGCAGTTCTTC
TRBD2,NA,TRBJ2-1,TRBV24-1,CATSDFSRGGLNEQFF,TGTGCCACCAGTGATTTTTCGCGGGGGGGCCTTAATGAGCAGTTCTTC
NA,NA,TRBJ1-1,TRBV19,CASSYQGRGGPEAFF,TGTGCCAGTAGTTATCAAGGAAGGGGAGGCCCTGAAGCTTTCTTT
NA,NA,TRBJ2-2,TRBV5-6,CASSPSGTPRDGELFF,TGTGCCAGCAGCCCGTCCGGGACCCCTCGTGACGGGGAGCTGTTTTTT